These 29 T cell receptor beta chains were sequenced from one sample in a study of neurological immune-mediated disorders. TCRdb called the 5' RACE reads again in MiXCR, with one record for every CDR3 protein. The sample has about 58,000 distinct CDR3 sequences; approximately 3.6% are singletons. Sequencing used PBMCs. Receptors were obtained from a woman aged 60 to 75 with multiple sclerosis.

This clonotype appeared many times. V is TRBV4-3 and J is TRBJ2-7; 7 bases line up with TRBD1. The CDR3 consists of 14 residues. Losses at the gene ends were 2 bases for V and 4 bases for J; bases not matched to a gene: 5. CDR1 is LGHNA and CDR2 is YSLEER in the germline V gene. The CDR3 DNA sequence: TGCGCCAGCAGCCAACGGGACAGACCATACGAGCAGTACTTC. Translating it yields CASSQRDRPYEQYF.

This clonotype was found many times. The chain is built from TRBV18 and TRBJ1-1; no clear D. The CDR3 consists of 15 residues. With 2 bases removed from V and 0 bases from J, the gap between germline ends came to 10 bases. Germline CDR1 KGHSH, CDR2 LQKENI. The CDR3 sequence: CASSPYSYLNTEAFF. The DNA of the CDR3 is TGTGCCAGCTCACCATACTCTTACCTGAACACTGAAGCTTTCTTT.

Ten or more counts support this clonotype. One end of the junction fails to match germline, which may point to a read error. The chain carries TRBV7-7 and TRBJ2-7; 7 bases are shared with TRBD1. The CDR3 is 13 residues long. Germline V gene data show CDR1 as SSHAT and CDR2 as FNYEAQ (reference sequence). CDR3 protein: CASSPDREREQYF. Here the CDR3 DNA reads TGTGCTAGCAGCCCCGACAGGGAGCGGGAGCAGTACTTC.

This clonotype was counted only a few times. This chain joins TRBV5-1 and TRBJ2-1, with 8 nucleotides matching TRBD2. V was pared by 6 bases and J by 3 bases, with 5 bases of the junction left unmatched. From germline, CDR1 is SGHRS and CDR2 YFSETQ. The CDR3 is 14 residues long. This CDR3 reads CASNGGVIYNEQFF. The CDR3, as DNA: TGCGCCAGCAACGGGGGGGTGATCTACAATGAGCAGTTCTTC.

This clonotype was picked up many times. The chain recombines TRBV12-3 or TRBV12-4 with TRBJ1-1; tentatively, D is TRBD1 (6 bases). The CDR3 is made up of 14 amino acids. The germline V and J ends were trimmed by 2 bases and 2 bases, with 9 bases remaining between them. CDR3 amino acids: CASSLWTVNTEAFF. The CDR3 nucleotides read TGTGCCAGCAGTTTATGGACAGTAAACACTGAAGCTTTCTTT.

This clonotype was observed at least ten times. The genes are TRBV7-9 and TRBJ2-7; 9 nucleotides align to TRBD1. Germline V CDR1 and CDR2: SEHNR, FQNEAQ (reference sequence). The CDR3 contains 14 residues. V shed 5 bases and J 7 bases; nucleotides not matched to a gene: 9. CDR3 nucleotides: TGTGCCAGCAGCCATGGACAGGGGAATGGAGAGCAGTACTTC. Protein: CASSHGQGNGEQYF.

This clonotype was found many times. The chain employs TRBV4-1 and TRBJ2-3, with 10 bases matching TRBD2. Germline lookup yields CDR1 MGHRA and CDR2 YSYEKL. The CDR3 runs to 19 residues. V trimming: 0 bases; J trimming: 0 bases; junction bases outside the gene matches: 9. CDR3: CASSQEPSGRGSSTDTQYF. The CDR3 bases are TGCGCCAGCAGCCAAGAGCCTAGCGGGAGAGGGTCTAGCACAGATACGCAGTATTTT.

This clonotype was picked up many times. The chain joins TRBV28 to TRBJ1-6; 7 bases are shared with TRBD1. This CDR3 spans 15 amino acids. The V gene's germline CDR1 is MDHEN and CDR2 SYDVKM. J lost 8 bases, V lost 3 bases, and 7 bases had no gene match. The CDR3 coding sequence is TGTGCCAGCAGTTTGTGGGGGACAGACTATTCACCCCTCCACTTT. Its protein product is CASSLWGTDYSPLHF.

This clonotype was seen ten or more times. The rearrangement uses TRBV7-2 and TRBJ1-4; maybe TRBD1 (5 bases). V shed 5 bases and J shed 7 bases, with 14 bases lying between them. This CDR3 contains 14 residues. From germline, CDR1 is SGHTA and CDR2 FQGNSA. In nucleotides, the CDR3 is TGTGCCAGCAGCGGCGGGGCACGTAGTGAAAAACTGTTTTTT. Amino acids: CASSGGARSEKLFF.

The sample holds many counts of this clonotype. This chain joins TRBV10-2 and TRBJ1-5; no firm D call. Germline values: CDR1 WSHSY, CDR2 SAAADI. The ends were cut back, 3 bases at V and 2 bases at J, with 11 bases in the middle. The length of the CDR3 is 15 residues. The CDR3 DNA reads TGCGCCAGCAGTGATATTCCACGACGCAATCAGCCCCAGCATTTT. This encodes CASSDIPRRNQPQHF.

This clonotype was observed at least ten times. The V gene is TRBV7-3, the J gene TRBJ1-1; D remains ambiguous. The CDR3 runs to 16 residues. Trimming left V 2 bases short and J 4 bases short, with 17 bases between. CDR1 is SGHTA, CDR2 FQGTGA, per germline. The CDR3 loop reads CASSLLGPGLGTEAFF. CDR3 bases: TGTGCCAGCAGCTTACTCGGCCCGGGTTTGGGCACTGAAGCTTTCTTT.

This clonotype showed up many times. This rearrangement joins TRBV5-1 to TRBJ1-1, with D hard to call. CDR3 length: 17 amino acids. Germline-derived CDR1 and CDR2 are SGHRS and YFSETQ. Trimming pared 2 bases from V and 0 bases from J, leaving 17 bases between. CDR3 residues: CASSFGSQTIVNTEAFF. The CDR3 DNA is TGCGCCAGCAGCTTTGGGTCCCAGACGATAGTGAACACTGAAGCTTTCTTT.

This chain uses TRBV23-1 with TRBJ2-7; perhaps TRBD1 as D (6 bases). TRBV23-1 is annotated as an ORF whose role is uncertain. CDR3 length: 17 residues. Between the trimmed V and J ends, which lost 2 bases and 4 bases, there was a span of 21 bases. This chain's CDR3 is CASSQPPPPTGLYEQYF. DNA for the CDR3: TGCGCCAGCAGTCAACCCCCACCCCCAACAGGGTTGTACGAGCAGTACTTC.

This clonotype was detected only a few times. V usage is TRBV7-2 and J usage is TRBJ1-5, with 10 bases identical to TRBD1. Germline CDR1 SGHTA, CDR2 FQGNSA. The CDR3 length is 17 residues. Trimming took 4 bases from V and 7 from J; bases not matched to a gene: 13. CDR3 nucleotides: TGTGCCAGCAGCTGCCGACAGGGGGCGACCCAGGGGCAGCCCCAGCATTTT. It specifies CASSCRQGATQGQPQHF.

This clonotype was observed at least ten times. The V gene is TRBV28, the J gene TRBJ2-5; D call uncertain. CDR1 is MDHEN and CDR2 is SYDVKM in the germline V gene. CDR3 length equals 14 residues. V was pared by 6 bases and J by 0 bases, with 11 bases between. This CDR3 is CASRKVANQETQYF. The CDR3 DNA reads TGTGCCAGCAGGAAAGTGGCAAACCAAGAGACCCAGTACTTC.

This clonotype was counted at least ten times. V is TRBV18 and J is TRBJ2-1; TRBD1 agrees at 9 bases. Looked up from germline, CDR1 is KGHSH and CDR2 is LQKENI. The CDR3 runs 15 residues. J gave up 5 bases and V 3 bases, and 5 bases lay outside the gene matches. The CDR3 protein is CASSPRQGGDNEQFF. CDR3 sequence (DNA): TGTGCCAGCTCACCTAGACAGGGGGGAGACAATGAGCAGTTCTTC.

The table lists this clonotype with many counts. Compared with germline, one end of the junction differs, possibly owing to a read error. The chain combines TRBV7-3 with TRBJ2-1, with 8 bases fitting TRBD1. Germline assignment: CDR1 SGHTA and CDR2 FQGTGA. This CDR3 spans 15 amino acids. The CDR3 sequence is CASSLTGGPYNEQFF. CDR3 DNA sequence: TGTGCCAGCAGCCTAACAGGGGGGCCCTACAATGAGCAGTTCTTC.

This clonotype has ten or more counts. CDR3 in DNA: TGTGCCAGCCGGGTTTTTGCCAGGGGCCTTGAACCTCTCACCGGGGAGCTGTTTTTT. Translated: CASRVFARGLEPLTGELFF. The V call is TRBV12-3 or TRBV12-4, the J call TRBJ2-2, with D maybe TRBD1 (6 bases). This CDR3 comprises 19 residues. The germline V and J ends were trimmed by 8 bases and 4 bases, with 29 bases remaining between them.

This clonotype occurred many times. The CDR3 region has the DNA TGTGCCATCAGTGAGCTCCGGACATCCTACGAGCAGTACTTC. Its translation is CAISELRTSYEQYF. The chain is built from TRBV10-3 and TRBJ2-7, with TRBD1 as a possible D gene (5 bases). Germline V gives CDR1 ENHRY, CDR2 SYGVKD. CDR3 length: 14 amino acids. V lost 2 bases, J lost 1 base, and 9 bases lay in between.

This clonotype was observed at least ten times. The chain has TRBV4-3 and TRBJ2-2; TRBD1 is a possible D gene (6 bases). There are 18 residues in the CDR3. V gave up 2 bases and J gave up 6 bases, with 22 bases separating them. CDR1 and CDR2 (germline): LGHNA, YSLEER. CDR3 bases: TGCGCCAGCAGCCAACTTGGCTCCGGACAGAGGGTCCCCGGGGAGCTGTTTTTT. This gives the protein CASSQLGSGQRVPGELFF.

There are many counts of this clonotype. This chain connects TRBV29-1 to TRBJ2-6; D gene ambiguous. There are 13 residues in the CDR3. V lost 7 bases to trimming and J lost 5 bases, with 12 bases between them. Germline values: CDR1 SQVTM, CDR2 ANQGSEA. The CDR3 DNA sequence: TGCAGCGCCATGGACGGCTGGGCCAACGTCCTGACTTTC. Amino acid sequence: CSAMDGWANVLTF.

This clonotype showed up many times. The rearrangement uses TRBV27 and TRBJ1-1, with 9 bases that match TRBD1. This CDR3 region has 17 residues. Germline V lookup: CDR1 MNHEY, CDR2 SMNVEV (reference sequence). Trimming cost V 10 bases and J 6 bases; bases outside gene matches: 21. The CDR3 protein is CATVLWGATGGIPEAFF. The CDR3 bases are TGTGCCACCGTCCTATGGGGTGCGACAGGGGGTATCCCTGAAGCTTTCTTT.

This clonotype has only a few counts. Without the conserved terminal phenylalanine or tryptophan, this CDR3 likely stems from a read error. J is TRBJ2-1 and V is TRBV12-3 or TRBV12-4; D unresolved. This CDR3 region has 10 residues. Trimming took off 6 bases at V and 6 bases at J, with 3 bases between the two ends. In DNA form, the CDR3 reads TGTGCCAGCAGGGGCAATGAGCAGTTCAAC. This translates into CASRGNEQFN.

Ten or more counts support this clonotype. The chain joins TRBV6-6 to TRBJ1-1; TRBD1 aligns across 10 bases. Per the germline V gene, CDR1 is MNHNY and CDR2 is SVGAGI (reference sequence). The CDR3 runs 15 residues. V gave up 2 bases and J gave up 6 bases; unmatched junction bases: 6. This chain's CDR3 is CASSYPGTGVPEAFF. The CDR3 coding sequence is TGTGCCAGCAGTTACCCCGGGACAGGGGTCCCTGAAGCTTTCTTT.

This clonotype was observed many times. The V and J genes are TRBV9 and TRBJ1-2; D remains unclear. The germline V gene encodes CDR1 SGDLS and CDR2 YYNGEE. V shed 0 bases and J shed 3 bases, with 12 bases lying between them. CDR3 length: 15 residues. The CDR3 sequence is CASSVDTVSYYGYTF. DNA of the CDR3: TGTGCCAGCAGCGTAGACACGGTCTCTTACTATGGCTACACCTTC.

This clonotype was counted ten times or more. The rearrangement uses TRBV7-8 and TRBJ2-7, with TRBD1 matching over 8 bases. The CDR3 is 14 amino acids. The V and J ends lost 4 bases and 5 bases, in that order; junction bases with no gene match: 7. The germline CDR1 and CDR2 sequences are SGHVS and FQNEAQ. CDR3 sequence reads: CASSSTGGIHEQYF. The DNA of the CDR3 is TGTGCCAGCAGCTCCACAGGGGGAATCCACGAGCAGTACTTC. Full variable domain (rest looked up from reference TRBV7-8 and TRBJ2-7): GAGVSQSPRYKVAKRGQDVALRCDPISGHVSLFWYQQALGQGPEFLTYFQNEAQLDKSGLPSDRFFAERPEGSVSTLKIQRTQQEDSAVYLCASSSTGGIHEQYFGPGTRLTVT.

At least ten counts were recorded for this clonotype. The chain couples TRBV9 to TRBJ1-1, with a tentative D call TRBD1 (5 bases). CDR1 SGDLS and CDR2 YYNGEE come from the germline V gene. The length of the CDR3 is 14 residues. Trimming removed 4 bases from V and 6 bases from J, with 16 bases in between. The CDR3 region is CASSPGPGAPEAFF. CDR3 DNA: TGTGCCAGCAGCCCCGGACCCGGGGCTCCTGAAGCTTTCTTT.

This clonotype was seen many times. The chain uses TRBV3-1 and TRBJ1-2, with TRBD1 as a possible D gene (5 bases). Trimming cost V 1 base and J 5 bases, with 8 bases left between them. Germline loops: CDR1 LGHDT, CDR2 YNNKEL (reference sequence). There are 13 residues in the CDR3. CDR3 nucleotide sequence: TGTGCCAGCAGCCAAGGACAGCGATATGGCTACACCTTC. It encodes CASSQGQRYGYTF.

This clonotype was counted ten times or more. The chain couples TRBV5-1 to TRBJ2-2, with 7 bases that match TRBD2. Germline CDR1 is SGHRS and CDR2 is YFSETQ. This CDR3 has 15 residues. Trimming at V came to 3 bases and at J to 1 base, leaving 3 bases not matched to a gene. CDR3 sequence (DNA): TGCGCCAGCAGCTCCGCTAGCGGGAACACCGGGGAGCTGTTTTTT. As protein: CASSSASGNTGELFF.